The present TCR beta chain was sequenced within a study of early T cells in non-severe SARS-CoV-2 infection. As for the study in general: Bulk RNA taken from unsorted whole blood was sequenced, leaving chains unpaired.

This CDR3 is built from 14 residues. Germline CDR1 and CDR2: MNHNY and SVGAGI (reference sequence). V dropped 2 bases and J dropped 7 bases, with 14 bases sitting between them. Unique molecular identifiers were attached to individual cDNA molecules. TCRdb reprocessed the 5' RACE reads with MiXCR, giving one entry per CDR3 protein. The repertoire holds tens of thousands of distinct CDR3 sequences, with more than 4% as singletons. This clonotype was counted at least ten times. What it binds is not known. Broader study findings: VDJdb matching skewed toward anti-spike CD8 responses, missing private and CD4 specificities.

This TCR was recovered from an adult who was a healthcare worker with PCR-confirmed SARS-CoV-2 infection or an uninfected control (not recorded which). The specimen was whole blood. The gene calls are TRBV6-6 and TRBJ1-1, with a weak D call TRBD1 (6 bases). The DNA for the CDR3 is TGTGCCAGCAGTTACATGACGGGGGGCGATGAAGCTTTCTTT. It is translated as CASSYMTGGDEAFF.